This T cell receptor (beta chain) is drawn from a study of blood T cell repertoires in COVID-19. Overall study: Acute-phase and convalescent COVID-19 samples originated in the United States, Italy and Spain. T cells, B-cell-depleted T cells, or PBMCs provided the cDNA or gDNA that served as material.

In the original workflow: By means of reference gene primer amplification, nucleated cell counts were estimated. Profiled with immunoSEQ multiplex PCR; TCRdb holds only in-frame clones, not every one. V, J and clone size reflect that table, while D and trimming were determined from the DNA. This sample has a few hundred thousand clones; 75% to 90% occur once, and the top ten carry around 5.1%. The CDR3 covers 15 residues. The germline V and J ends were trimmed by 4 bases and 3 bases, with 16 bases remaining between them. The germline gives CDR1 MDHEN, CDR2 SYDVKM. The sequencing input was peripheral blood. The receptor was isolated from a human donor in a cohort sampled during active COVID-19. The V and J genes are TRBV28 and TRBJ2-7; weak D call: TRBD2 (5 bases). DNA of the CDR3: TGTGCCAGCAGTTCCCTCGATTGGAGGTACTACGAGCAGTACTTC. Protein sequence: CASSSLDWRYYEQYF.